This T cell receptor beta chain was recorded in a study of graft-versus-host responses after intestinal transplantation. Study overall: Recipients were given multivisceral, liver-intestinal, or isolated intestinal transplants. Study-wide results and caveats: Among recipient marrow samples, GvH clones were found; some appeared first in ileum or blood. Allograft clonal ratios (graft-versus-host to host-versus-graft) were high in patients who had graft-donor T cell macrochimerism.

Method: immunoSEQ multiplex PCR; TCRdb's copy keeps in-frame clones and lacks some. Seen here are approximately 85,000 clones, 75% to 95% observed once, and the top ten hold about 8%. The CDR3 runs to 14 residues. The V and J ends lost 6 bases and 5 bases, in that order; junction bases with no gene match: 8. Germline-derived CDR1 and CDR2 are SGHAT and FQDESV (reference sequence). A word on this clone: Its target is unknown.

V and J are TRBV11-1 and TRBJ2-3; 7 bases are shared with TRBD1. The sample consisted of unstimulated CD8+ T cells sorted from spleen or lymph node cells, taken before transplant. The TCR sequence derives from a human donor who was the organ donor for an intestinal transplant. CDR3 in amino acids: CASSSDRDGDTQYF. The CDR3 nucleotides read TGTGCCAGCAGTAGCGACAGGGACGGAGATACGCAGTATTTT.